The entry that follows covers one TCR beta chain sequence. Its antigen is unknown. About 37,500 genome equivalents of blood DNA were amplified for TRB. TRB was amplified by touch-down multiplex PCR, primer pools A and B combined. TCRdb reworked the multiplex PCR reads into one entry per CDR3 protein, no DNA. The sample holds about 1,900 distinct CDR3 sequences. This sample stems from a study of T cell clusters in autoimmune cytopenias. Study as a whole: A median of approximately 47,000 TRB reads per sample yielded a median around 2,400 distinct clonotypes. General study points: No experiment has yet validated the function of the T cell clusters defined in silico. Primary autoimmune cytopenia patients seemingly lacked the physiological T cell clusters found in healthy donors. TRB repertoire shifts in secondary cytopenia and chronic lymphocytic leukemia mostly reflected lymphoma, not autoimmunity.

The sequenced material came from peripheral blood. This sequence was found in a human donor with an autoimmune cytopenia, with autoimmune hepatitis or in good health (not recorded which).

CDR3 protein: CVSSFSTALNTEAFF. The chain couples TRBV12-3 or TRBV12-4 to TRBJ1-1; TCRdb reports TRBD1, a call that lacks DNA to check it against. The CDR3 spans 15 residues.